Sequencing of this T cell receptor (beta chain) was carried out in a study of identical twins. Study-wide points: The degree of excess twin sharing was weaker in beta out-of-frame sequences.

TCRdb itself ran the 5' RACE reads through MiXCR, one entry per CDR3 protein. The data contain nearly 250,000 distinct CDR3 sequences, 5.5% to 7% of them singletons. This clonotype showed up just a few times. What it recognizes is unknown. These data are also associated with another study on yellow fever vaccine responses in identical twins.

This clonotype was sampled from a woman aged 18-35 years in good health. The specimen was memory (CD45RO+) T cells sorted from blood.

CDR3 in amino acids: CSAAASSYNEQFF. The DNA for the CDR3 is TGCAGCGCTGCGGCGTCCTCCTACAATGAGCAGTTCTTC. The chain employs TRBV29-1 and TRBJ2-1; no clear D gene. The CDR3 runs to 13 residues. Trimming stripped 7 bases from V and 0 bases from J, with 10 bases between. CDR1 and CDR2 from the germline V gene are SQVTM and ANQGSEA.